The clone carrying this T cell receptor beta chain was seen many times. The antigen remains undetermined. TCR beta CDR3 amplification used RNA transcripts. Following a first-round RT-PCR that used HTBI primers, a second-round multiplex PCR was carried out. One entry per CDR3 protein results from TCRdb running MiXCR on the multiplex PCR reads. The sample records around 400,000 distinct CDR3 sequences, 15% to 20% being singletons. The data derive from a study of Graves' ophthalmopathy and Graves' hyperthyroidism. Findings and caveats of the study: The study's model predicted ophthalmopathy progression at roughly 69% sensitivity and 72% to 85% specificity.

Germline V CDR1 and CDR2: MNHEY, SVGAGI. The length of the CDR3 is 21 residues. The V end was cut by 2 bases, the J end by 0 bases, with 26 bases between. The sample taken for sequencing was peripheral blood. The chain has TRBV6-5 and TRBJ1-5; D not resolved. The source of this sequence is a woman aged 18-29 years with Graves' ophthalmopathy. In nucleotides, the CDR3 is TGTGCCAGCAGTTACCTCCAAGCAGGTCCAATCGATGTAAATAGCAATCAGCCCCAGCATTTT. This codes for CASSYLQAGPIDVNSNQPQHF.